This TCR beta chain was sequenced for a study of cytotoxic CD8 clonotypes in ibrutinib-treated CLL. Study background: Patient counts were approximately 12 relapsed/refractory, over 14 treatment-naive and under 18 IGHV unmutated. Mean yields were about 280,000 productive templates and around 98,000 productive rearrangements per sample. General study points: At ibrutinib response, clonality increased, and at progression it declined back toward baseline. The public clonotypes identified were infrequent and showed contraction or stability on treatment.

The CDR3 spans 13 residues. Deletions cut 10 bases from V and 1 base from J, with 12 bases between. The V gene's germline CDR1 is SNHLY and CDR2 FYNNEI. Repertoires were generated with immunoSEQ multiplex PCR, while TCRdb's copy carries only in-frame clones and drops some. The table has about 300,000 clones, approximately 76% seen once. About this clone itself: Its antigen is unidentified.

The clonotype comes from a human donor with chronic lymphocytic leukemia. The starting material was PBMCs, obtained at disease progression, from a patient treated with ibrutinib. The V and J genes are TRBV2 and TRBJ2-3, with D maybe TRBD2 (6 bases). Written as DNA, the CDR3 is TGTGCCACTCAGGGAGGTGGCACAGATACGCAGTATTTT. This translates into CATQGGGTDTQYF. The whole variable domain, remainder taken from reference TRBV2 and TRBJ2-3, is EPEVTQTPSHQVTQMGQEVILRCVPISNHLYFYWYRQILGQKVEFLVSFYNNEISEKSEIFDDQFSVERPDGSNFTLKIRSTKLEDSAMYFCATQGGGTDTQYFGPGTRLTVL.